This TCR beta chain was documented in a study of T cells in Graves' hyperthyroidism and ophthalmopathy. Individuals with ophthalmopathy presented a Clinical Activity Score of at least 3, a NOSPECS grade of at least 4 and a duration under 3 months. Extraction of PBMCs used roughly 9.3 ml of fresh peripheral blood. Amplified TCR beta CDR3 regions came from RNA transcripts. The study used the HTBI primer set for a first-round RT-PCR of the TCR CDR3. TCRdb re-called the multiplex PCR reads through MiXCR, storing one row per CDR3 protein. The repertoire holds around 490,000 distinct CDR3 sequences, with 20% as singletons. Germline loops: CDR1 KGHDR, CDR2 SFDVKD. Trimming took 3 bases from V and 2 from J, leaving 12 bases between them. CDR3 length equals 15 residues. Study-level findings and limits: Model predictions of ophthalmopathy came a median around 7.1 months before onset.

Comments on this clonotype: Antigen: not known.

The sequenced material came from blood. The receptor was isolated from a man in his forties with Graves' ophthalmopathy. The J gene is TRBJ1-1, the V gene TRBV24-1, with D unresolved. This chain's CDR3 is CATSDIDGFNTEAFF. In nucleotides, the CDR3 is TGTGCCACCAGTGATATAGACGGATTTAACACTGAAGCTTTCTTT.